This is a list of T cell receptor beta chains from one sample in a study of CD8+ T cells in alopecia areata. Method: immunoSEQ multiplex PCR; TCRdb's copy keeps in-frame clones and lacks some. The sample carries 200,000 or so clones, 50% to 60% recorded once. The sample consisted of CD4+ T cells sorted from blood, taken at week 0. These TCRs come from a human donor with alopecia areata. CDR3s include the opening cysteine and the closing phenylalanine or tryptophan. D genes are given only for firm matches. Only part of the rows carry a size: once, few, many, or a class if the clone is expanded.

abundance	j_gene	d_gene	v_gene	CDR3nt	CDR3aa
-	TRBJ2-3	-	TRBV7-3	TGTGCCAGCAGCCTACAGGGAGATACGCAGTATTTT	CASSLQGDTQYF
-	TRBJ1-5	-	TRBV29-1	TGCAGCGTAGGGTGGCGGAGGGGTGGTCAGCCCCAGCATTTT	CSVGWRRGGQPQHF
few	TRBJ2-1	TRBD1	TRBV29-1	TGCAGCGGTTTACGAGGGGGCAATTCCTACAATGAGCAGTTCTTC	CSGLRGGNSYNEQFF
-	TRBJ1-3	TRBD1	TRBV6-6	TGTGCCAGCAGTTCGGGACAGGGCGGAAACACCATATATTTT	CASSSGQGGNTIYF
few	TRBJ2-1	TRBD1	TRBV30	TGTGCCTGGAGTGTAGAGACAGGGGGCATAGGGTTCTTC	CAWSVETGGIGFF
-	TRBJ2-1	-	TRBV5-8	TGTGCCAGCAGCTCGGACCAGGGAACCTACAATGAGCAGTTCTTC	CASSSDQGTYNEQFF
-	TRBJ1-1	-	TRBV18	TGTGCCAGCTCACCGCGGAAGGGACAGAACACTGAAGCTTTCTTT	CASSPRKGQNTEAFF
-	TRBJ2-1	-	TRBV29-1	TGCAGCGTTGGTAGACTAGACGAAGGCGAGCAGTTCTTC	CSVGRLDEGEQFF
few	TRBJ1-1	-	TRBV11-2	TGTGCCAGCAGCTTCAGGGGAGGGAACACTGAAGCTTTCTTT	CASSFRGGNTEAFF
few	TRBJ1-2	TRBD1	TRBV30	TGTGCCTCGCAGGGGGTTGCTGGCTACACCTTC	CASQGVAGYTF
-	TRBJ1-2	-	TRBV7-2	TGTGCCAGCAGCCCAGACGTCCCCTATGGCTACACCTTC	CASSPDVPYGYTF
-	TRBJ2-3	TRBD2	TRBV29-1	TGCAGCGTGATGAGGGAGGGAACAGATACGCAGTATTTT	CSVMREGTDTQYF
-	TRBJ2-3	TRBD2	TRBV4-2	TGTGCCAGCAGCCGGGGACTAGCGGTTGGGGCAGATACGCAGTATTTT	CASSRGLAVGADTQYF
-	TRBJ2-5	-	TRBV7-8	TGTGCCAGCAGCTCGGGTCCGGCGGGGACCCAGTACTTC	CASSSGPAGTQYF
few	TRBJ2-3	-	TRBV29-1	TGCAGCGTCAGGACCAACGCAGATACGCAGTATTTT	CSVRTNADTQYF
-	TRBJ2-1	-	TRBV7-9	TGTGCCAGCAGCTTAGTGCGTTCAGGGGAGCAGTTCTTC	CASSLVRSGEQFF
few	TRBJ2-7	TRBD1	TRBV7-9	TGTGCCAGCAGCTCCTTGGACAGGGGGCTCTCCTACGAGCAGTACTTC	CASSSLDRGLSYEQYF
few	TRBJ2-7	-	TRBV2	TGTGCCAGCAGCCCGCTGTACGAGCAGTACTTC	CASSPLYEQYF